This is a list of T cell receptor beta chains from one sample in a study of cytomegalovirus exposure and HLA in healthy donors. Assay: immunoSEQ multiplex PCR; the TCRdb copy retains only in-frame clones and omits some. The sample has about 63,000 clones, around 87% seen once. The sequenced material came from PBMCs. These TCRs come from a woman aged 25 to 39 in good health and CMV-seropositive. The CDR3 runs from the conserved cysteine through the conserved F or W. Fields, in order: V gene, clone size, J gene, D gene, CDR3 protein, CDR3 DNA. A D gene is named only where the DNA matches it firmly. Clone size is not always given. Where it is, it says once, few, many or a class for expanded clones.

V: TRBV5-5
size: NA
J: TRBJ1-1
D: NA
CDR3: CASSLDSWTEAFF
DNA: TGTGCCAGCAGCCTGGACAGCTGGACTGAAGCTTTCTTT

V: TRBV18
size: NA
J: TRBJ1-2
D: NA
CDR3: CASSPREGGRRNGYTF
DNA: TGTGCCAGCTCACCACGCGAGGGGGGGCGCAGGAATGGCTACACCTTC

V: TRBV29-1
size: NA
J: TRBJ2-5
D: TRBD1
CDR3: CSVEGDRQETQYF
DNA: TGCAGCGTTGAAGGGGACAGGCAAGAGACCCAGTACTTC

V: TRBV29-1
size: few
J: TRBJ2-7
D: NA
CDR3: CSVETDRTYEQYF
DNA: TGCAGCGTTGAGACGGACAGAACCTACGAGCAGTACTTC

V: TRBV11-2
size: NA
J: TRBJ1-1
D: TRBD1
CDR3: CASSPPGGNTEAFF
DNA: TGTGCCAGCAGCCCCCCAGGGGGGAACACTGAAGCTTTCTTT

V: TRBV5-1
size: NA
J: TRBJ2-3
D: NA
CDR3: CASNPRGNTDTQYF
DNA: TGCGCCAGCAACCCCAGGGGAAACACAGATACGCAGTATTTT

V: TRBV6-5
size: NA
J: TRBJ1-1
D: NA
CDR3: CASSYSGIAFF
DNA: TGTGCCAGCAGTTATTCAGGGATAGCTTTCTTT

V: TRBV28
size: NA
J: TRBJ1-2
D: NA
CDR3: CASSPAPGANGYTF
DNA: TGTGCCAGCAGTCCCGCCCCAGGGGCGAATGGCTACACCTTC

V: TRBV19
size: NA
J: TRBJ1-1
D: NA
CDR3: CASSVKRGTEAFF
DNA: TGTGCCAGTAGTGTAAAACGGGGCACTGAAGCTTTCTTT

V: TRBV5-1
size: NA
J: TRBJ1-2
D: TRBD1
CDR3: CASSLTGGSLRGYTF
DNA: TGCGCCAGCAGCTTGACAGGGGGATCTCTGCGTGGCTACACCTTC

V: TRBV11-2
size: NA
J: TRBJ1-2
D: TRBD1
CDR3: CASSPTTGAHYGYTF
DNA: TGTGCCAGCAGCCCGACGACAGGGGCACACTATGGCTACACCTTC

V: TRBV5-4
size: NA
J: TRBJ2-5
D: TRBD1
CDR3: CASNLDRGKETQYF
DNA: TGTGCCAGCAACCTAGACAGGGGGAAGGAGACCCAGTACTTC

V: TRBV2
size: NA
J: TRBJ2-7
D: TRBD1
CDR3: CASTGDRVNLFGNYEQYF
DNA: TGTGCCAGCACTGGGGACAGAGTTAACCTATTCGGGAACTACGAGCAGTACTTC

V: TRBV15
size: NA
J: TRBJ2-7
D: NA
CDR3: CATSLGTLSREQYF
DNA: TGTGCCACCAGTTTAGGGACACTTTCCCGCGAGCAGTACTTC

V: TRBV18
size: NA
J: TRBJ1-1
D: NA
CDR3: CASSPLPGVDTEAFF
DNA: TGTGCCAGCTCACCCCTTCCAGGGGTGGACACTGAAGCTTTCTTT

V: TRBV27
size: NA
J: TRBJ1-1
D: NA
CDR3: CASSLSGGTEAFF
DNA: TGTGCCAGCAGTTTAAGTGGGGGGACTGAAGCTTTCTTT

V: TRBV5-6
size: NA
J: TRBJ1-5
D: NA
CDR3: CASSLRGGFGSNQPQHF
DNA: TGTGCCAGCAGCTTGCGCGGGGGATTCGGCAGCAATCAGCCCCAGCATTTT

V: TRBV14
size: NA
J: TRBJ2-3
D: NA
CDR3: CASSQDRQGTQYF
DNA: TGTGCCAGCAGCCAAGATCGGCAGGGTACGCAGTATTTT

V: TRBV10-1
size: NA
J: TRBJ2-3
D: NA
CDR3: CASSESDGAIDTQYF
DNA: TGCGCCAGCAGTGAGTCGGATGGGGCTATAGATACGCAGTATTTT

V: TRBV30
size: NA
J: TRBJ2-2
D: TRBD2
CDR3: CAWSLARAGEYTGELFF
DNA: TGTGCCTGGAGCCTTGCACGAGCGGGAGAATACACCGGGGAGCTGTTTTTT

V: TRBV5-1
size: NA
J: TRBJ2-7
D: NA
CDR3: CASSREGQSYEQYF
DNA: TGCGCCAGCAGCAGAGAAGGACAGTCCTACGAGCAGTACTTC

V: TRBV28
size: NA
J: TRBJ1-1
D: TRBD1
CDR3: CASSPMDRGHTEAFF
DNA: TGTGCCAGCAGTCCGATGGACAGGGGGCACACTGAAGCTTTCTTT

V: TRBV5-1
size: NA
J: TRBJ2-5
D: NA
CDR3: CASSFSTGQETQYF
DNA: TGCGCCAGCAGCTTCTCAACAGGGCAAGAGACCCAGTACTTC

V: TRBV2
size: NA
J: TRBJ2-1
D: NA
CDR3: CASTLPQGRDREQFF
DNA: TGTGCCAGCACCCTCCCTCAGGGCAGGGATCGTGAGCAGTTCTTC

V: TRBV7-9
size: NA
J: TRBJ2-7
D: TRBD1
CDR3: CASSPDRGASYEQYF
DNA: TGTGCCAGCAGCCCTGACAGGGGGGCCTCCTACGAGCAGTACTTC

V: TRBV7-9
size: NA
J: TRBJ1-2
D: NA
CDR3: CASSLGEADYGYTF
DNA: TGTGCCAGCAGCTTAGGGGAAGCGGACTATGGCTACACCTTC

V: TRBV6-5
size: NA
J: TRBJ1-2
D: NA
CDR3: CASSPQSNYGYTF
DNA: TGTGCCAGCAGTCCACAGTCTAACTATGGCTACACCTTC

V: TRBV4-1
size: NA
J: TRBJ2-1
D: TRBD2
CDR3: CASSQDSTSGAYNEQFF
DNA: TGCGCCAGCAGCCAAGATTCTACTAGCGGGGCCTACAATGAGCAGTTCTTC

V: TRBV27
size: NA
J: TRBJ2-7
D: TRBD2
CDR3: CASSLGTNPSYEQYF
DNA: TGTGCCAGCAGTCTTGGGACTAATCCATCCTACGAGCAGTACTTC

V: TRBV6-1
size: NA
J: TRBJ2-2
D: TRBD2
CDR3: CASRSGVNTGELFF
DNA: TGTGCCAGCAGGAGCGGGGTTAACACCGGGGAGCTGTTTTTT

V: TRBV6-6
size: NA
J: TRBJ1-5
D: NA
CDR3: CASSEPQGVGNQPQHF
DNA: TGTGCCAGCTCGGAACCACAGGGCGTCGGCAATCAGCCCCAGCATTTT

V: TRBV2
size: NA
J: TRBJ1-1
D: NA
CDR3: CASVDSSTEAFF
DNA: TGTGCCAGCGTGGACAGTTCCACTGAAGCTTTCTTT

V: TRBV7-7
size: NA
J: TRBJ2-2
D: NA
CDR3: CASSLRVDTGELFF
DNA: TGTGCCAGCAGCCTCAGGGTTGACACCGGGGAGCTGTTTTTT

V: TRBV6-5
size: NA
J: TRBJ1-2
D: TRBD1
CDR3: CASSYSRQGAGGYTF
DNA: TGTGCCAGCAGTTACTCGAGGCAGGGGGCGGGGGGCTACACCTTC

V: TRBV30
size: NA
J: TRBJ1-5
D: NA
CDR3: CAWSVYPNQPQHF
DNA: TGTGCCTGGAGTGTGTATCCCAATCAGCCCCAGCATTTT

V: TRBV29-1
size: NA
J: TRBJ2-7
D: NA
CDR3: CSVGGSRGGYEQYF
DNA: TGCAGCGTTGGAGGGTCCAGGGGCGGCTACGAGCAGTACTTC

V: TRBV10-3
size: NA
J: TRBJ2-2
D: NA
CDR3: CAISEGGNTGELFF
DNA: TGTGCCATCAGTGAGGGAGGGAACACCGGGGAGCTGTTTTTT

V: TRBV27
size: NA
J: TRBJ2-1
D: NA
CDR3: CASSLGANSYNEQFF
DNA: TGTGCCAGCAGTTTAGGGGCTAACTCCTACAATGAGCAGTTCTTC

V: TRBV5-1
size: NA
J: TRBJ1-2
D: NA
CDR3: CASGPSPGSNYGYTF
DNA: TGCGCCAGCGGACCGTCTCCCGGGAGTAACTATGGCTACACCTTC

V: TRBV28
size: NA
J: TRBJ2-3
D: NA
CDR3: CASSLQAPFSPSTDTQYF
DNA: TGTGCCAGCAGTTTACAAGCGCCCTTTTCCCCTAGCACAGATACGCAGTATTTT

V: TRBV18
size: NA
J: TRBJ2-1
D: TRBD2
CDR3: CASSLLAGGPNEQFF
DNA: TGTGCCAGCTCACTACTAGCGGGAGGGCCGAATGAGCAGTTCTTC

V: TRBV18
size: NA
J: TRBJ1-1
D: NA
CDR3: CASSPSDSRGAFF
DNA: TGTGCCAGCTCACCCAGTGACAGCAGGGGAGCTTTCTTT

V: TRBV5-1
size: NA
J: TRBJ2-1
D: NA
CDR3: CASSLRAGEGEQFF
DNA: TGCGCCAGCAGCTTGAGGGCAGGGGAGGGTGAGCAGTTCTTC

V: TRBV2
size: NA
J: TRBJ2-5
D: TRBD2
CDR3: CASGWGSGSSAQYF
DNA: TGTGCCAGCGGGTGGGGTAGCGGGAGTTCGGCCCAGTACTTC

V: TRBV5-1
size: NA
J: TRBJ2-1
D: TRBD2
CDR3: CASSLQLAGSYNEQFF
DNA: TGCGCCAGCAGCTTACAACTAGCGGGGTCCTACAATGAGCAGTTCTTC

V: TRBV7-8
size: NA
J: TRBJ2-3
D: TRBD2
CDR3: CASSLAQSGLAGGSGTQYF
DNA: TGTGCCAGCAGCTTAGCCCAATCGGGACTAGCGGGAGGGTCAGGTACGCAGTATTTT

V: TRBV15
size: NA
J: TRBJ2-7
D: NA
CDR3: CATSRGGLNPFTNEQYF
DNA: TGTGCCACCAGCAGAGGGGGACTCAACCCCTTTACGAACGAGCAGTACTTC

V: TRBV13
size: once
J: TRBJ2-6
D: NA
CDR3: CASRRQGNSGANVLTF
DNA: TGTGCCAGCAGGCGGCAGGGAAACTCTGGGGCCAACGTCCTGACTTTC

V: TRBV7-6
size: NA
J: TRBJ2-7
D: TRBD2
CDR3: CASSVGLADDVRSYEQYF
DNA: TGTGCCAGCAGCGTCGGACTAGCGGATGATGTGCGCTCCTACGAGCAGTACTTC

V: TRBV18
size: few
J: TRBJ2-1
D: NA
CDR3: CASLNLAFDNEQFF
DNA: TGTGCCAGCTTAAATTTAGCGTTCGACAATGAGCAGTTCTTC

V: TRBV7-9
size: NA
J: TRBJ2-5
D: NA
CDR3: CASSFPEQGGETQYF
DNA: TGTGCCAGCAGCTTTCCGGAACAGGGTGGGGAGACCCAGTACTTC

V: TRBV2
size: NA
J: TRBJ1-2
D: TRBD1
CDR3: CASIPGAGGNYGYTF
DNA: TGTGCCAGCATCCCGGGGGCAGGGGGTAACTATGGCTACACCTTC